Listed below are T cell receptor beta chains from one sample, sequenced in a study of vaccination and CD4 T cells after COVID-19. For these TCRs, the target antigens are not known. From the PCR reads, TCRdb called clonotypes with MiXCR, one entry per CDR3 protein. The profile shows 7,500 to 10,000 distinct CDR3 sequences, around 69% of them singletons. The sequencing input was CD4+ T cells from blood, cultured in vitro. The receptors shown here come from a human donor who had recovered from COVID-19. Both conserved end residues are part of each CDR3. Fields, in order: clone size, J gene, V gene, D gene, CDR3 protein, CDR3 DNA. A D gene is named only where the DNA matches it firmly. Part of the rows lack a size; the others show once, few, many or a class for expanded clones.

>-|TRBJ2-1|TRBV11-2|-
CASSLRAGYNEQFF
TGTGCCAGCAGCTTAAGGGCGGGTTACAATGAGCAGTTCTTC
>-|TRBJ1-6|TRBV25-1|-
CASSAGFSPLHF
TGTGCCAGCAGTGCCGGGTTTTCACCCCTCCACTTT
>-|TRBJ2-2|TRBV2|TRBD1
CASGGTGSTGELFF
TGTGCCAGCGGTGGGACAGGGAGCACCGGGGAGCTGTTTTTT
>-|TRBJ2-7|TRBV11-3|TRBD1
CASSLEGTVRDEQYF
TGTGCCAGCAGCTTAGAGGGGACAGTCCGGGACGAGCAGTACTTC
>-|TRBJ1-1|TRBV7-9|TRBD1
CASSSYRDREAFF
TGTGCCAGCAGCTCCTATCGGGACAGGGAAGCTTTCTTT
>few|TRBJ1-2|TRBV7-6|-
CASIQGRGGYGYTF
TGTGCCAGCATTCAGGGGAGGGGCGGCTATGGCTACACCTTC
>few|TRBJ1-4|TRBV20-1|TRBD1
CSARVGTGDEKLFF
TGCAGTGCTAGAGTGGGGACAGGGGATGAAAAACTGTTTTTT
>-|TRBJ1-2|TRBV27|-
CASSFGGRRGYTF
TGTGCCAGCAGTTTTGGAGGCCGGCGGGGCTACACCTTC
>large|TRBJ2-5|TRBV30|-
CAWSVWGQETQYF
TGTGCCTGGAGTGTATGGGGCCAAGAGACCCAGTACTTC
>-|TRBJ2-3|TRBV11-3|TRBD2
CASSEGGGAPDTQYF
TGTGCCAGCTCCGAGGGCGGGGGGGCCCCAGATACGCAGTATTTT
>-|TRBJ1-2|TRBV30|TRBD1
CAWREKKGAGYTF
TGTGCCTGGAGGGAGAAAAAGGGGGCGGGCTACACCTTC
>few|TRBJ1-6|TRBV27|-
CASSDDQSTGSPLHF
TGTGCCAGCAGTGACGACCAGAGCACGGGCTCACCCCTCCACTTT